These 30 T cell receptor beta chains were all obtained from the same sample, sequenced in a study of a mutant IDH1 vaccine in newly diagnosed glioma. Only in-frame clones appear in the TCRdb table, and some are missing; sequencing was by immunoSEQ multiplex PCR. The data show under 65,000 clones, 75% to 90% seen once. Sample time point: week 11, during vaccination. Each vaccine dose was 300 ug of mutant IDH1 20-mer peptide, with topical imiquimod. Antigens of these TCRs are unknown. The sample was PBMCs, taken from a glioma patient whose treatment included an IDH1 peptide vaccine. Every receptor here comes from a man aged 45-60 years with glioma.

The chain employs TRBV27 and TRBJ2-7; 9 positions match TRBD1. The junction had 8 bases not matched to a gene; V was cut back by 1 base and J by 4 bases. The length of the CDR3 is 16 residues. Per germline, CDR1 MNHEY and CDR2 SMNVEV (reference sequence). The CDR3 reads CASSLFSGQGIYEQYF. For the CDR3, the DNA is TGTGCCAGCAGTTTATTCTCGGGACAGGGTATATACGAGCAGTACTTC.

This clone has a handful of counts. The rearrangement joins TRBV7-2 to TRBJ1-5, with D uncertain. Trimming shortened V by 2 bases and J by 0 bases, and 8 bases separated the two germline ends. The CDR3 is made up of 15 amino acids. The V gene's germline CDR1 is SGHTA and CDR2 FQGNSA. Here the CDR3 DNA reads TGTGCCAGCAGCTTACAGTCCCTTAGCAATCAGCCCCAGCATTTT. Translation: CASSLQSLSNQPQHF.

The V call is TRBV6-5, the J call TRBJ1-2; 8 bases align to TRBD1. This CDR3 comprises 15 residues. The germline CDR1 and CDR2 sequences are MNHEY and SVGAGI. With V trimmed by 6 bases and J by 0 bases, 6 bases remained unmatched. The CDR3 here is CASREGTGANYGYTF. The CDR3 region has the DNA TGTGCCAGCAGGGAGGGGACAGGAGCTAACTATGGCTACACCTTC.

The V gene is TRBV25-1, the J gene TRBJ2-1; a weak D match, TRBD2 (5 bases). The ends were cut back, 8 bases at V and 7 bases at J, with 12 bases in the middle. This CDR3 spans 12 amino acids. Looked up from germline, CDR1 is MGHDK and CDR2 is SYGVNS. In nucleotides, the CDR3 is TGTGCCAGCGGCGCTAGCCGGAATGAGCAGTTCTTC. Its protein product is CASGASRNEQFF.

V is TRBV27 and J is TRBJ1-6, with 7 bases identical to TRBD1. The junction had 6 bases not matched to a gene; V was cut back by 6 bases and J by 7 bases. The CDR3 spans 14 residues. Germline V gene lookup returns CDR1 MNHEY and CDR2 SMNVEV (reference sequence). The CDR3 DNA is TGTGCCAGCAGCCTGGGACAGTGGAATTCACCCCTCCACTTT. Amino acids: CASSLGQWNSPLHF.

J is TRBJ1-2 and V is TRBV7-6, with 9 bases aligning to TRBD1. CDR1 SGHVS and CDR2 FNYEAQ come from the germline V gene. J gave up 5 bases and V 4 bases, and 14 bases lay outside the gene matches. The length of the CDR3 is 17 residues. The CDR3 DNA sequence: TGTGCCAGCAGCTCTAGCATATCAACGGACAGGGGATATGGCTACACCTTC. Its translation is CASSSSISTDRGYGYTF.

This clone has a handful of counts. The chain combines TRBV2 with TRBJ1-1; D is possibly TRBD1 (6 bases). Between the trimmed V and J ends, which lost 5 bases and 4 bases, there was a span of 14 bases. Per germline, CDR1 SNHLY and CDR2 FYNNEI. The length of the CDR3 is 14 residues. The DNA of the CDR3 is TGTGCCAGCAGTCAACAGGGCCCGTTCACTGAAGCTTTCTTT. This encodes CASSQQGPFTEAFF.

The chain combines TRBV4-1 with TRBJ2-7; D is perhaps TRBD2 (5 bases). The CDR3 consists of 13 residues. V was clipped by 1 base and J by 5 bases, with 9 bases between them. Germline V CDR1 and CDR2: MGHRA, YSYEKL. The CDR3 DNA follows: TGCGCCAGCAGCCAAGGAGCCGGGGACGAGCAGTACTTC. Translation gives CASSQGAGDEQYF.

CDR3 sequence (DNA): TGTGCCAGCAGCCCAACGTCGGGGTTTATGGAGCAGTTCTTC. Amino acids: CASSPTSGFMEQFF. The chain employs TRBV7-9 and TRBJ2-1, with D perhaps TRBD2 (5 bases). The germline V gene has CDR1 SEHNR and CDR2 FQNEAQ (reference sequence). V was shortened by 5 bases and J by 10 bases, with 18 bases between the two germline ends. The CDR3 loop spans 14 amino acids.

The chain employs TRBV4-1 and TRBJ2-7; TRBD2 agrees at 8 bases. The CDR3 consists of 16 residues. Trimming at V came to 0 bases and at J to 3 bases, leaving 7 bases not matched to a gene. Germline-derived CDR1 and CDR2 are MGHRA and YSYEKL. CDR3 bases: TGCGCCAGCAGCCAAGATAGCGGGACTTTTAACTACGAGCAGTACTTC. Translating gives CASSQDSGTFNYEQYF.

V and J are TRBV15 and TRBJ2-7; D possibly corresponds to TRBD1 (5 bases). V gave up 2 bases and J gave up 2 bases, with 13 bases separating them. The CDR3 contains 15 residues. Germline V CDR1 and CDR2: LNHNV, YYDKDF (reference sequence). In nucleotides, the CDR3 is TGTGCCACCAGCAGAATGACGACAGTTACCTACGAGCAGTACTTC. Its protein product is CATSRMTTVTYEQYF.

The chain combines TRBV7-9 with TRBJ1-2; D unclear. Trimming left V 7 bases short and J 7 bases short, with 16 bases between. The CDR3 consists of 13 residues. Germline assignment: CDR1 SEHNR and CDR2 FQNEAQ (reference sequence). The CDR3 loop is CASTPPFWGGYTF. The DNA for the CDR3 is TGTGCCAGCACCCCGCCTTTCTGGGGTGGCTACACCTTC.

This clone was detected once. The chain is built from TRBV7-2 and TRBJ1-6, with 7 bases aligning to TRBD1. The CDR3 length is 13 residues. The V segment lost 7 bases and the J segment 14 bases; nucleotides outside the gene matches: 11. Germline V lookup: CDR1 SGHTA, CDR2 FQGNSA. CDR3 DNA: TGTGCCAGCACCTCCGGGACAGCGGCATCCCTCCACTTT. This gives the protein CASTSGTAASLHF.

The J gene is TRBJ2-1, the V gene TRBV4-1; D gene ambiguous. Germline V gene sequence: CDR1 MGHRA, CDR2 YSYEKL. Deletions cut 2 bases from V and 4 bases from J, with 12 bases between. This CDR3 spans 15 amino acids. CDR3 amino acids: CASSQMQTLYNEQFF. The DNA for the CDR3 is TGCGCCAGCAGCCAAATGCAGACGCTATACAATGAGCAGTTCTTC.

J is TRBJ2-5 and V is TRBV5-1; the D is unclear. Germline CDR1 reads SGHRS; CDR2 reads YFSETQ. This CDR3 region has 14 residues. V was trimmed by 0 bases and J by 4 bases, leaving 10 bases between them. The CDR3 spells CASSLAAQVETQYF. The CDR3 coding sequence is TGCGCCAGCAGCTTGGCGGCGCAGGTAGAGACCCAGTACTTC.

The genes are TRBV19 and TRBJ2-1; D is perhaps TRBD1 or TRBD2 (6 bases each). CDR3 size: 12 residues. Trimming cost V 7 bases and J 8 bases, with 12 bases left between them. Germline loops: CDR1 LNHDA, CDR2 SQIVND (reference sequence). CDR3 DNA sequence: TGTGCCAGTACCCAAGGGGGGCATGAGCAGTTCTTC. It translates to CASTQGGHEQFF.

This clone was observed once. The CDR3 DNA reads as TGTGCCAGCAGCTTGGGGGGACAGTCTGGGGCCAACGTCCTGACTTTC. This sequence encodes CASSLGGQSGANVLTF. The chain joins TRBV7-2 to TRBJ2-6; D perhaps matches TRBD1 (7 bases). In germline, CDR1 is SGHTA, CDR2 FQGNSA. This CDR3 is 16 amino acids long. The V end was cut by 3 bases, the J end by 1 base, with 10 bases between.

This clone was found once. The gene calls are TRBV5-1 and TRBJ2-2, with TRBD1 matching 7 bases. CDR1 is SGHRS and CDR2 is YFSETQ in the germline V gene. The CDR3 is made up of 16 amino acids. J gave up 0 bases and V 1 base, and 3 bases lay outside the gene matches. The CDR3 DNA reads as TGCGCCAGCAGCTTGCCGACAGGGACGAACACCGGGGAGCTGTTTTTT. Translating it yields CASSLPTGTNTGELFF. The full variable domain, in which reference TRBV5-1 and TRBJ2-2 provide the parts outside the CDR3, is KAGVTQTPRYLIKTRGQQVTLSCSPISGHRSVSWYQQTPGQGLQFLFEYFSETQRNKGNFPGRFSGRQFSNSRSEMNVSTLELGDSALYLCASSLPTGTNTGELFFGEGSRLTVL.

The rearrangement links TRBV15 to TRBJ2-3; 7 bases are shared with TRBD1. Germline-derived CDR1 and CDR2 are LNHNV and YYDKDF (reference sequence). CDR3 size: 18 residues. Germline trimming cut 2 bases from V and 0 bases from J; bases unmatched to any gene: 11. CDR3 nucleotides: TGTGCCACCAGCAGACCCCAGGGGGAAGCCTATAGCACAGATACGCAGTATTTT. This translates into CATSRPQGEAYSTDTQYF. The whole variable domain, remainder taken from reference TRBV15 and TRBJ2-3, is DAMVIQNPRYQVTQFGKPVTLSCSQTLNHNVMYWYQQKSSQAPKLLFHYYDKDFNNEADTPDNFQSRRPNTSFCFLDIRSPGLGDTAMYLCATSRPQGEAYSTDTQYFGPGTRLTVL.

This clone was counted a few times. The V call is TRBV6-6, the J call TRBJ1-1; 10 bases agree with TRBD1. The CDR3 has 16 amino acids. The V gene's germline CDR1 is MNHNY and CDR2 SVGAGI (reference sequence). J lost 4 bases, V lost 4 bases, and 9 bases had no gene match. CDR3 bases: TGTGCCAGCAGTTGCCCTCCGGGACAGGGGTGCACTGAAGCTTTCTTT. This sequence encodes CASSCPPGQGCTEAFF.

This sequence joins TRBV9 and TRBJ1-5; no reliable D call. Germline values: CDR1 SGDLS, CDR2 YYNGEE. Trimming removed 3 bases from V and 4 bases from J, with 14 bases in between. There are 15 residues in the CDR3. Written as DNA, the CDR3 is TGTGCCAGCAGCGGATCGCCCAGAGTTAATCAGCCCCAGCATTTT. This encodes CASSGSPRVNQPQHF.

The rearrangement uses TRBV2 and TRBJ1-2, with D maybe TRBD1 (6 bases). The CDR3 is made up of 11 amino acids. V was shortened by 6 bases and J by 11 bases, with 13 bases between the two germline ends. CDR1 SNHLY and CDR2 FYNNEI come from the germline V gene. The CDR3 sequence is CASRGGTAYTF. The DNA for the CDR3 is TGTGCCAGCAGGGGGGGCACAGCATACACCTTC.

J is TRBJ2-3 and V is TRBV10-1; the match to TRBD2 covers 14 bases. Trimming at V came to 6 bases and at J to 2 bases, leaving 16 bases not matched to a gene. The CDR3 extends over 20 amino acids. Germline loops: CDR1 WNHNN, CDR2 SYGVQD (reference sequence). CDR3 nucleotide sequence: TGCGCCAGCAGGGAGGATTGGACTAGCGGGGGGCCGCGTTTCACAGATACGCAGTATTTT. Encoded protein: CASREDWTSGGPRFTDTQYF.

The gene calls are TRBV2 and TRBJ1-1; possible D gene TRBD1, 5 bases. CDR1 and CDR2 from the germline V gene are SNHLY and FYNNEI. Trimming shortened V by 7 bases and J by 0 bases, and 9 bases separated the two germline ends. The CDR3 covers 13 residues. For the CDR3, the DNA is TGTGCCAGCACGCAGGGAGTGAACACTGAAGCTTTCTTT. Its protein product is CASTQGVNTEAFF.

This clone was recorded once. The chain carries TRBV14 and TRBJ1-1; 7 nucleotides align to TRBD1. CDR1 and CDR2 (germline): SGHDN, FVKESK. This CDR3 contains 15 residues. The trim removed 4 bases at V and 2 bases at J, leaving 7 bases unmatched. The CDR3 loop reads CASSRSGTVNTEAFF. The CDR3 DNA reads as TGTGCCAGCAGCCGATCCGGGACAGTAAACACTGAAGCTTTCTTT. The variable domain in full, completed from reference TRBV14 and TRBJ1-1, reads EAGVTQFPSHSVIEKGQTVTLRCDPISGHDNLYWYRRVMGKEIKFLLHFVKESKQDESGMPNNRFLAERTGGTYSTLKVQPAELEDSGVYFCASSRSGTVNTEAFFGQGTRLTVV.

V gene TRBV27 combines with J gene TRBJ1-5, with D tentatively TRBD1 (6 bases). Trimming removed 8 bases at V and 3 bases at J, with 17 bases between. The CDR3 is made up of 15 amino acids. CDR1 is MNHEY and CDR2 is SMNVEV in the germline V gene (reference sequence). The chain's CDR3 is CASQSLDRFNQPQHF. As DNA, the CDR3 is TGTGCCAGCCAGAGTCTTGACAGGTTCAATCAGCCCCAGCATTTT.

In this sample, this clone turned up a few times. The J gene is TRBJ2-1, the V gene TRBV9, with a weak D call TRBD2 (7 bases). Deletions cut 0 bases from V and 2 bases from J, with 9 bases between. CDR3 length: 15 residues. CDR1 is SGDLS, CDR2 YYNGEE, per germline. The CDR3 reads CASSVEGGAYNEQFF. The CDR3, as DNA: TGTGCCAGCAGCGTAGAAGGGGGGGCCTACAATGAGCAGTTCTTC. The complete variable domain, with remaining parts taken from reference TRBV9 and TRBJ2-1, reads DSGVTQTPKHLITATGQRVTLRCSPRSGDLSVYWYQQSLDQGLQFLIQYYNGEERAKGNILERFSAQQFPDLHSELNLSSLELGDSALYFCASSVEGGAYNEQFFGPGTRLTVL.

CDR3 protein: CANYWWGNTEAFF. The CDR3, as DNA: TGTGCCAACTACTGGTGGGGGAACACTGAAGCTTTCTTT. This rearrangement joins TRBV10-3 to TRBJ1-1; no clear D. The length of the CDR3 is 13 residues. CDR1 and CDR2 (germline): ENHRY, SYGVKD. With 10 bases removed from V and 1 base from J, the gap between germline ends came to 13 bases.

The chain uses TRBV19 and TRBJ1-5; a weak D match, TRBD1 (6 bases). The V and J ends lost 0 bases and 6 bases respectively, with 12 bases between them. The germline V gene has CDR1 LNHDA and CDR2 SQIVND (reference sequence). CDR3 length: 15 residues. The CDR3 bases are TGTGCCAGTAGTATAGACGGGGGCGGGGGTCAGCCCCAGCATTTT. The encoded protein is CASSIDGGGGQPQHF.

A single count supports this clone. The chain employs TRBV5-1 and TRBJ2-3; 7 bases are shared with TRBD2. This CDR3 has 14 amino acids. The germline V gene encodes CDR1 SGHRS and CDR2 YFSETQ. V shed 5 bases and J 5 bases; nucleotides not matched to a gene: 8. The CDR3 region is CASRTAGVRDTQYF. The DNA of the CDR3 is TGCGCCAGCAGGACGGCGGGAGTTAGAGATACGCAGTATTTT.